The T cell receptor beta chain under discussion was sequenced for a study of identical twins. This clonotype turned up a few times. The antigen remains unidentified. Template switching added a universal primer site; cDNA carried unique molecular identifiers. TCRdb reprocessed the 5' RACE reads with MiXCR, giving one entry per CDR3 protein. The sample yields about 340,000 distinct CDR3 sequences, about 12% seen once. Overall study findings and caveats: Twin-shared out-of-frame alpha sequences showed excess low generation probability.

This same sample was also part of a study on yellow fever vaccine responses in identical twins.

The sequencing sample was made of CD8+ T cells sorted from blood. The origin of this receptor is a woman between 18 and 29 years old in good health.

The CDR3 sequence is CASGTTSDTTDTQYF. The CDR3 nucleotides are TGTGCCAGCGGAACGACTAGCGATACCACAGATACGCAGTATTTT. V is TRBV5-6 and J is TRBJ2-3; 8 bases line up with TRBD2. Trimming at V came to 7 bases and at J to 2 bases, leaving 9 bases not matched to a gene. The CDR3 runs to 15 residues. Germline V lookup: CDR1 SGHDT, CDR2 YYEEEE.